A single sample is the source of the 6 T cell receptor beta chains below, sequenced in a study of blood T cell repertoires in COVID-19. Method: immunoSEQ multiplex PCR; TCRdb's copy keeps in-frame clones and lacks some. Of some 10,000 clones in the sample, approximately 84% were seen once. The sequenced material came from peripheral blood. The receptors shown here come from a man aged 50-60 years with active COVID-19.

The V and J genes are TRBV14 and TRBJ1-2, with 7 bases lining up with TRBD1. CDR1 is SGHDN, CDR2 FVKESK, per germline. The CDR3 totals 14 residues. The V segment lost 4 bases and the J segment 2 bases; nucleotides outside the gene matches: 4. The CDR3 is CASSRAQGNYGYTF. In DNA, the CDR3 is TGTGCCAGCAGCCGAGCACAGGGGAACTATGGCTACACCTTC.

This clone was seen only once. This CDR3 is CSVERQGDGELFF. DNA of the CDR3: TGCAGCGTTGAAAGACAGGGGGACGGGGAGCTGTTTTTT. The chain employs TRBV29-1 and TRBJ2-2, with 9 bases matching TRBD1. Germline V gives CDR1 SQVTM, CDR2 ANQGSEA. This CDR3 is 13 amino acids long. Losses at the gene ends were 2 bases for V and 7 bases for J; bases not matched to a gene: 2.

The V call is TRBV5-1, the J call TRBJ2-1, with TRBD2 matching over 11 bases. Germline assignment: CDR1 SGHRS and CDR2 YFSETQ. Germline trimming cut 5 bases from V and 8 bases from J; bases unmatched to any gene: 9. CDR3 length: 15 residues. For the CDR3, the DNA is TGCGCCAGCAGACACACTAGCGGGAGCCTGGATGAGCAGTTCTTC. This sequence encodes CASRHTSGSLDEQFF.

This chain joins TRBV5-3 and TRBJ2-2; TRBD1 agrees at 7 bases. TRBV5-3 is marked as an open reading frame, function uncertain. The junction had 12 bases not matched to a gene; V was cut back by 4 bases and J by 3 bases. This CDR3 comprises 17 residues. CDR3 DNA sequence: TGTGCCAGAAGCCCTGAACAGGGGCCCGACCACACCGGGGAGCTGTTTTTT. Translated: CARSPEQGPDHTGELFF.

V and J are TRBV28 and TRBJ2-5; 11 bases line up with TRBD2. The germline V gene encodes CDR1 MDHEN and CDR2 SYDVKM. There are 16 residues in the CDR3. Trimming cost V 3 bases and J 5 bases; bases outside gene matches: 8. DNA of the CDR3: TGTGCCAGCAGTTTTCAACTAGCGGGGGAGGGGGAGACCCAGTACTTC. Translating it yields CASSFQLAGEGETQYF. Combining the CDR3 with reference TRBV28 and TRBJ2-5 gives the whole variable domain DVKVTQSSRYLVKRTGEKVFLECVQDMDHENMFWYRQDPGLGLRLIYFSYDVKMKEKGDIPEGYSVSREKKERFSLILESASTNQTSMYLCASSFQLAGEGETQYFGPGTRLLVL.

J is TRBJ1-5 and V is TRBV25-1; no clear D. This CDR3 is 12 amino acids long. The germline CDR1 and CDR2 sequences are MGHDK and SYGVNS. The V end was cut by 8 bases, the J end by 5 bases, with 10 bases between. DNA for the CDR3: TGTGCCAGCGAAGAGTTCTATCAGCCCCAGCATTTT. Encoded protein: CASEEFYQPQHF.